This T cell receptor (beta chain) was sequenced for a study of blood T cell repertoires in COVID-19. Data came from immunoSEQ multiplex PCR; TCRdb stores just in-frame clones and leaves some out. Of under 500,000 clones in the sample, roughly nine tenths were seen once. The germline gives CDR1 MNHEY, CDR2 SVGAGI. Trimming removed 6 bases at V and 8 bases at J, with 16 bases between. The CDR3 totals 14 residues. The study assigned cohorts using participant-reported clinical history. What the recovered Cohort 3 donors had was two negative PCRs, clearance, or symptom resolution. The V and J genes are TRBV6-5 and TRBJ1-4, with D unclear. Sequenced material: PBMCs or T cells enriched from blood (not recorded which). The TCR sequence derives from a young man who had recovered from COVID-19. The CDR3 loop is CASRPGRSPEKLFF. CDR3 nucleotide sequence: TGTGCCAGCAGACCCGGGAGGTCACCCGAAAAACTGTTTTTT.